The sequence of this T cell receptor beta chain was determined in a study of brain T cells in children with intractable seizures. As concerns this clone: Its target is unknown.

Libraries were prepared by immunoSEQ multiplex PCR; TCRdb keeps only in-frame clonotypes and omits some of them. The sample holds about 340,000 clones, about 93% seen once. Germline loops: CDR1 MNHNY, CDR2 SVGAGI (reference sequence). The CDR3 has 14 amino acids. V was shortened by 3 bases and J by 8 bases, with 13 bases between the two germline ends. General study findings and limits: Patients' HCMV serostatus was unknown; virus specificity rests on CDR3 similarity alone. Pre- and post-surgery blood differed in depth, so pre-surgery absences may be undersampling.

Time point reported: blood from clinic visit 5 months post-surgery; TSC patient then seizure free. Only cases whose brain tissue showed the highest T cell transcript signatures were sequenced. V is TRBV6-6 and J is TRBJ1-4; tentatively, D is TRBD1 (5 bases). The sequenced sample was peripheral blood, obtained 5 to 6 months after surgery. The origin of this receptor is a boy younger than two with tuberous sclerosis and intractable seizures. Written as DNA, the CDR3 is TGTGCCAGCAGTTATTCCGGGGGAGGCGAAAAACTGTTTTTT. It translates to CASSYSGGGEKLFF.